The T cell receptor (beta chain) under discussion was sequenced for a study of blood T cell repertoires in COVID-19. Across the whole study: From the United States, Italy and Spain came samples of acute and convalescent COVID-19. T cells, B-cell-depleted T cells, or PBMCs supplied cDNA or gDNA.

Original analysis: For nucleated cells, counts were estimated from reference gene primer amplification. Some clones are missing from TCRdb's copy, which holds only in-frame ones; the method was immunoSEQ multiplex PCR. V and J calls and clone size are those listed in that table; D and trimming were worked out from the DNA. The data show some 53,000 clones, roughly 87% seen once. Trimming pared 5 bases from V and 0 bases from J, leaving 7 bases between. Germline lookup yields CDR1 SGHVS and CDR2 FQNEAQ. The CDR3 covers 13 residues. V is TRBV7-8 and J is TRBJ1-2, with D perhaps TRBD1 (6 bases). The clonotype was recovered from a human donor with active COVID-19. The donor label of this sample is uncertain. Sequencing input: peripheral blood. The CDR3 protein is CASSGGANYGYTF. The DNA of the CDR3 is TGTGCCAGCAGCGGGGGCGCTAACTATGGCTACACCTTC.